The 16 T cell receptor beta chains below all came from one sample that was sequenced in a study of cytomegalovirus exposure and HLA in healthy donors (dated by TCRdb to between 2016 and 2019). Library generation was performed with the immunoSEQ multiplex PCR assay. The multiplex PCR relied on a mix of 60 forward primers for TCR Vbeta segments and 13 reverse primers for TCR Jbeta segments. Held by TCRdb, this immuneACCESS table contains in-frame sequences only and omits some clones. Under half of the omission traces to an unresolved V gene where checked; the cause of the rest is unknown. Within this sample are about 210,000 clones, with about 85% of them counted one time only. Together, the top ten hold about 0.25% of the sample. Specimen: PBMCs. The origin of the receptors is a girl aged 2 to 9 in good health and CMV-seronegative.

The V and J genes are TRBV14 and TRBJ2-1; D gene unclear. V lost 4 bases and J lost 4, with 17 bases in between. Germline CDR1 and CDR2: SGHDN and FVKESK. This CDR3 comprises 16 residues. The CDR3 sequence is CASSLHWSRVYNEQFF. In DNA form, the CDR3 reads TGTGCCAGCAGCCTCCATTGGTCCCGGGTTTACAATGAGCAGTTCTTC.

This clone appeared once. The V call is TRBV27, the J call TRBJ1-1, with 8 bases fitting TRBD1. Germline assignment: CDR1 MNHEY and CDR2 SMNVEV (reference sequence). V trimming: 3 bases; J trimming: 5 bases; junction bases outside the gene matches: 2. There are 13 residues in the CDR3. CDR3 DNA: TGTGCCAGCAGTTTCAGGGGGCGGACTGAAGCTTTCTTT. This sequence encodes CASSFRGRTEAFF.

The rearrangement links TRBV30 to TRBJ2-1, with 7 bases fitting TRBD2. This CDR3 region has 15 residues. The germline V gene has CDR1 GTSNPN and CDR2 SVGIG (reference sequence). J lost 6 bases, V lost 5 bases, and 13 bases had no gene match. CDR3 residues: CAWARPGLSLNEQFF. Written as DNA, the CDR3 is TGTGCCTGGGCAAGACCGGGACTAAGCCTCAATGAGCAGTTCTTC.

Here the CDR3 reads CASSLFRTGAGANVLTF. The CDR3 region has the DNA TGTGCCAGCAGCTTGTTCAGGACAGGGGCCGGGGCCAACGTCCTGACTTTC. The V and J genes are TRBV7-8 and TRBJ2-6, with TRBD1 identical over 9 bases. CDR3 length: 17 residues. Germline assignment: CDR1 SGHVS and CDR2 FQNEAQ. The V and J ends lost 3 bases and 4 bases, in that order; junction bases with no gene match: 7. Filled out from reference TRBV7-8 and TRBJ2-6, the complete variable domain reads GAGVSQSPRYKVAKRGQDVALRCDPISGHVSLFWYQQALGQGPEFLTYFQNEAQLDKSGLPSDRFFAERPEGSVSTLKIQRTQQEDSAVYLCASSLFRTGAGANVLTFGAGSRLTVL.

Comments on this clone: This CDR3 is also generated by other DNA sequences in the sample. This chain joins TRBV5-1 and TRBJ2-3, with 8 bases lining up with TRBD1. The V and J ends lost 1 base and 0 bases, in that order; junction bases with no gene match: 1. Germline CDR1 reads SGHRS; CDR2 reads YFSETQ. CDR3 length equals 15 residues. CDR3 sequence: CASSLQGASTDTQYF. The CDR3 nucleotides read TGCGCCAGCAGCTTGCAGGGGGCTAGCACAGATACGCAGTATTTT.

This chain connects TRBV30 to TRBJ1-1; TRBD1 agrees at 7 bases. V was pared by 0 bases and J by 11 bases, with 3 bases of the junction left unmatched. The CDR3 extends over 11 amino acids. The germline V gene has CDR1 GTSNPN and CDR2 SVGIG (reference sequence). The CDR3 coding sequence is TGTGCCTGGAGTGTTCGCAGGGGGGCTTTCTTT. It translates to CAWSVRRGAFF. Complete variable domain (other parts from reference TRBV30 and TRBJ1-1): SQTIHQWPATLVQPVGSPLSLECTVEGTSNPNLYWYRQAAGRGLQLLFYSVGIGQISSEVPQNLSASRPQDRQFILSSKKLLLSDSGFYLCAWSVRRGAFFGQGTRLTVV.

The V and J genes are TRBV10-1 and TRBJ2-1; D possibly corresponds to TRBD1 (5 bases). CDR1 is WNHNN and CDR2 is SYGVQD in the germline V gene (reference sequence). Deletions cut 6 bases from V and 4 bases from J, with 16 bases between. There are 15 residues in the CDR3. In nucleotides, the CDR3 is TGCGCCAGCAGCCTCGGCGGACACTATTACAATGAGCAGTTCTTC. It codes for CASSLGGHYYNEQFF.

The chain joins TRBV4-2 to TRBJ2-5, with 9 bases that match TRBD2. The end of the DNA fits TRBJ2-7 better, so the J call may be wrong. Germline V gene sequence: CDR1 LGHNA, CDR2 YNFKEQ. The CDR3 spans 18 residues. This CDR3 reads CASSQYPASGGPSYEQYF. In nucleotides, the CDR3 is TGTGCCAGCAGCCAATATCCTGCGAGCGGGGGGCCCTCCTACGAGCAGTACTTC.

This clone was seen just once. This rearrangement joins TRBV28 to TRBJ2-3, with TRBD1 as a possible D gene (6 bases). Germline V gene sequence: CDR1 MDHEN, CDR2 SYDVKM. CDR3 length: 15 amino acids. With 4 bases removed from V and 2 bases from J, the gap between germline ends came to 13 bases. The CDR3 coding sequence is TGTGCCAGCAGTTATTCACAGGGCTTCACAGATACGCAGTATTTT. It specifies CASSYSQGFTDTQYF.

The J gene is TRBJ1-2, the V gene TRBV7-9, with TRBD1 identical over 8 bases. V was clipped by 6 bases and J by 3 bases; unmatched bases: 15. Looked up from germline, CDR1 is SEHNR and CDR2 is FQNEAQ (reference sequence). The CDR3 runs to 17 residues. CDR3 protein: CASSTPDRAPYDYGYTF. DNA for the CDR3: TGTGCCAGCAGTACACCGGACAGGGCCCCCTATGACTATGGCTACACCTTC.

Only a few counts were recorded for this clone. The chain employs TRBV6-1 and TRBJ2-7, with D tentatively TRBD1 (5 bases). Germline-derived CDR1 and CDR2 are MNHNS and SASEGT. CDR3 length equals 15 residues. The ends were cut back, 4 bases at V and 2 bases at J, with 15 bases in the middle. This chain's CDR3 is CASSVERTLTYEQYF. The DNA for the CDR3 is TGTGCCAGCAGTGTAGAAAGGACATTGACCTACGAGCAGTACTTC.

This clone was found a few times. CDR3: CASSSRVDTEAFF. DNA for the CDR3: TGTGCCAGCAGCTCCCGGGTGGACACTGAAGCTTTCTTT. This sequence joins TRBV11-2 and TRBJ1-1; D remains unclear. The CDR3 runs to 13 residues. V lost 4 bases, J lost 3 bases, and 9 bases lay in between. The germline V gene encodes CDR1 SGHAT and CDR2 FQNNGV.

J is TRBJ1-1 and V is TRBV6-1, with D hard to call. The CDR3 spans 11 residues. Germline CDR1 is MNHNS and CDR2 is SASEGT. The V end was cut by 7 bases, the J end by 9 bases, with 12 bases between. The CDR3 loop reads CASTTSRKAFF. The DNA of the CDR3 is TGTGCCAGCACCACTTCGAGGAAAGCTTTCTTT.

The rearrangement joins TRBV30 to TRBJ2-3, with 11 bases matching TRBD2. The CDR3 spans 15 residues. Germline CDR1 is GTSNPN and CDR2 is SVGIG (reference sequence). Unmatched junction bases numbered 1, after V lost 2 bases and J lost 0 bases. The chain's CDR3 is CAWSRTSGSTDTQYF. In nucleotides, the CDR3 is TGTGCCTGGAGTCGGACTAGCGGGAGCACAGATACGCAGTATTTT.

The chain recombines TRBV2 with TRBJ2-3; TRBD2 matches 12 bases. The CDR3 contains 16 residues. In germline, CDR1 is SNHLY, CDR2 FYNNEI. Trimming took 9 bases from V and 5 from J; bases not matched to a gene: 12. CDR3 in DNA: TGTGCCAGATCAACGGCTAGCGGGGGGGCGATAGATACGCAGTATTTT. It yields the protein CARSTASGGAIDTQYF.

The CDR3 bases are TGTGCCAGCAGTGAAGCGGGGGCGCCACAGCCCCAGCATTTT. Translated: CASSEAGAPQPQHF. V usage is TRBV6-1 and J usage is TRBJ1-5; D is possibly TRBD1 (6 bases). The CDR3 contains 14 residues. Per germline, CDR1 MNHNS and CDR2 SASEGT. V lost 0 bases, J lost 7 bases, and 10 bases lay in between.